The 24 T cell receptor beta chains reported below all come from one sample, sequenced in a study of T cell responses to AZD1222 COVID-19 vaccine. Here immunoSEQ multiplex PCR was the method, and the copy in TCRdb shows in-frame clones only, minus some. The sample consists of roughly 150,000 clones, around nine tenths of them appearing once. This material consisted of peripheral blood, taken on day 0 of AZD1222 vaccination. Receptor source: an adult in good health.

The chain joins TRBV19 to TRBJ2-7; D tentatively reads TRBD1 or TRBD2 (5 bases each). From germline, CDR1 is LNHDA and CDR2 SQIVND (reference sequence). With 5 bases removed from V and 0 bases from J, the gap between germline ends came to 23 bases. The CDR3 loop spans 18 amino acids. The CDR3 region is CASSPIRSSGASSYEQYF. CDR3 sequence (DNA): TGTGCCAGTAGTCCCATCCGGTCATCCGGGGCCTCCTCCTACGAGCAGTACTTC.

V is TRBV2 and J is TRBJ2-3; TRBD2 aligns across 10 bases. This CDR3 has 17 residues. CDR1 SNHLY and CDR2 FYNNEI come from the germline V gene. Germline trimming cut 6 bases from V and 0 bases from J; bases unmatched to any gene: 9. The CDR3 protein is CASSARTSGSSTDTQYF. The CDR3 DNA sequence: TGTGCCAGCAGCGCTCGGACTAGCGGTTCTAGCACAGATACGCAGTATTTT.

This chain connects TRBV28 to TRBJ2-5, with TRBD1 matching over 7 bases. Germline CDR1 MDHEN, CDR2 SYDVKM. CDR3 length: 16 amino acids. V lost 6 bases, J lost 5 bases, and 15 bases stayed unmatched. For the CDR3, the DNA is TGTGCCAGCAGGATTACAGGGACAGTTCTTTCGGAGACCCAGTACTTC. Amino acids: CASRITGTVLSETQYF.

This chain links TRBV6-2 or TRBV6-3 with TRBJ2-5; TRBD1 is a possible D gene (6 bases). The CDR3 has 16 residues. Germline CDR1 is MNHEY and CDR2 is SVGEGT. The V end was cut by 4 bases, the J end by 2 bases, with 17 bases between. The CDR3 DNA reads TGTGCCAGCAGTTCCAACGGACAGTTCAAGCAAGAGACCCAGTACTTC. Amino acids: CASSSNGQFKQETQYF.

The chain joins TRBV6-2 or TRBV6-3 to TRBJ2-7, with 10 bases lining up with TRBD1. CDR1 and CDR2 (germline): MNHEY, SVGEGT. The CDR3 has 16 residues. V gave up 0 bases and J gave up 3 bases; unmatched junction bases: 5. The chain's CDR3 is CASSYSTTGGNYEQYF. In DNA, the CDR3 is TGTGCCAGCAGTTACTCTACGACAGGGGGCAACTACGAGCAGTACTTC.

The CDR3: CASSPPSLLNTEAFF. CDR3 DNA sequence: TGTGCCAGCAGCCCACCCAGCCTACTGAACACTGAAGCTTTCTTT. V gene TRBV5-5 combines with J gene TRBJ1-1; D unclear. The CDR3 has 15 residues. The V end lost 4 bases, the J end lost 0 bases, and 13 bases lay between the germline ends. Germline loops: CDR1 SGHKS, CDR2 YYEKEE (reference sequence).

With respect to this clone: Given a much more abundant clone one base away, this may be a read error. This sample includes further DNA sequences coding for the same CDR3. V usage is TRBV30 and J usage is TRBJ1-6, with D perhaps TRBD1 (5 bases). The CDR3 sequence is 15 residues long. Germline CDR1 reads GTSNPN; CDR2 reads SVGIG (reference sequence). Trimming removed 3 bases from V and 8 bases from J, with 17 bases in between. The CDR3 sequence is CAWSPRRGGDSPLHF. For the CDR3, the DNA is TGTGCCTGGAGCCCCCGACGGGGGGGTGATTCACCCCTCCACTTT.

The chain employs TRBV3-1 (or the pseudogene TRBV3-2) and TRBJ2-4; D may be TRBD1 (6 bases). The CDR3 runs 15 residues. In germline, CDR1 is LGHDT, CDR2 YNNKEL (reference sequence). The V gene lost 3 bases and the J gene lost 0 bases, with 9 bases spanning the gap. This CDR3 reads CASSQNRVAKNIQYF. DNA for the CDR3: TGTGCCAGCAGCCAGAACAGGGTAGCCAAAAACATTCAGTACTTC.

This chain joins TRBV7-8 and TRBJ1-4; possible D gene TRBD1, 5 bases. The CDR3 runs 16 residues. Looked up from germline, CDR1 is SGHVS and CDR2 is FQNEAQ. Between the trimmed V and J ends, which lost 3 bases and 3 bases, there was a span of 14 bases. This chain's CDR3 is CASSLGLGGSNEKLFF. DNA of the CDR3: TGTGCCAGCAGCTTGGGCCTCGGGGGGTCTAATGAAAAACTGTTTTTT.

The rearrangement joins TRBV3-1 (or the pseudogene TRBV3-2) to TRBJ1-4; a possible D gene is TRBD1 (6 bases). CDR3 size: 16 residues. Germline CDR1 and CDR2: LGHDT and YNNKEL (reference sequence). V was trimmed by 3 bases and J by 0 bases, leaving 11 bases between them. This CDR3 reads CASSQGGQSTNEKLFF. The CDR3 DNA reads TGTGCCAGCAGCCAGGGAGGACAGTCAACTAATGAAAAACTGTTTTTT.

The V and J genes are TRBV4-1 and TRBJ2-5; perhaps TRBD1 as D (6 bases). The CDR3 is made up of 15 amino acids. Trimming removed 3 bases at V and 3 bases at J, with 14 bases between. The germline V gene encodes CDR1 MGHRA and CDR2 YSYEKL. The CDR3 nucleotides read TGCGCCAGCAGCCACCTGACATCAGGGGAAGAGACCCAGTACTTC. This translates into CASSHLTSGEETQYF.

This rearrangement joins TRBV27 to TRBJ2-7; 8 bases fit TRBD1. Per germline, CDR1 MNHEY and CDR2 SMNVEV (reference sequence). J gave up 0 bases and V 4 bases, and 8 bases lay outside the gene matches. The CDR3 sequence is 16 residues long. This CDR3 reads CASSSRTGSSSYEQYF. CDR3 sequence (DNA): TGTGCCAGCAGTTCGCGGACAGGGTCCAGCTCCTACGAGCAGTACTTC.

This chain joins TRBV6-5 and TRBJ2-5; weak D call: TRBD2 (6 bases). Looked up from germline, CDR1 is MNHEY and CDR2 is SVGAGI. Trimming shortened V by 6 bases and J by 5 bases, and 10 bases separated the two germline ends. The CDR3 has 12 residues. CDR3 sequence reads: CASSARGETQYF. The CDR3 DNA reads as TGTGCCAGCAGCGCCCGGGGGGAGACCCAGTACTTC.

As DNA, the CDR3 is TGTGCCAGCAGTCGCGGGACTAGCGTTTACAATGAGCAGTTCTTC. Translating it yields CASSRGTSVYNEQFF. The chain has TRBV28 and TRBJ2-1; 10 bases fit TRBD2. There are 15 residues in the CDR3. With V trimmed by 5 bases and J by 4 bases, 5 bases remained unmatched. Germline V gene lookup returns CDR1 MDHEN and CDR2 SYDVKM. The full variable domain, completed using reference TRBV28 and TRBJ2-1, is DVKVTQSSRYLVKRTGEKVFLECVQDMDHENMFWYRQDPGLGLRLIYFSYDVKMKEKGDIPEGYSVSREKKERFSLILESASTNQTSMYLCASSRGTSVYNEQFFGPGTRLTVL.

The chain has TRBV5-1 and TRBJ2-7, with D possibly matching TRBD2 (6 bases). The CDR3 runs 15 residues. The V and J ends lost 5 bases and 0 bases respectively, with 15 bases between them. In germline, CDR1 is SGHRS, CDR2 YFSETQ. CDR3 region: CASRSGTLSSYEQYF. CDR3 nucleotides: TGCGCCAGCAGGTCCGGGACTTTGAGCTCCTACGAGCAGTACTTC.

This rearrangement joins TRBV11-2 to TRBJ1-2; D is perhaps TRBD1 (6 bases). This CDR3 has 16 amino acids. Germline V CDR1 and CDR2: SGHAT, FQNNGV. V was cut by 0 bases and J by 6 bases, with 17 bases left in between. CDR3 DNA: TGTGCCAGCAGCTTAGATGTGGTAGGACAGATGAATGGCTACACCTTC. Protein sequence: CASSLDVVGQMNGYTF.

V and J are TRBV5-4 and TRBJ2-2; 9 bases are shared with TRBD2. CDR3 size: 16 residues. CDR1 is SGHNT and CDR2 is YYREEE in the germline V gene (reference sequence). The J segment lost 2 bases and the V segment lost 4 bases, leaving 6 bases of the junction unmatched. CDR3 sequence reads: CASSPPRGGNTGELFF. The CDR3 coding sequence is TGTGCCAGCAGCCCTCCGCGGGGGGGAAACACCGGGGAGCTGTTTTTT.

The V call is TRBV7-8, the J call TRBJ2-7; 7 bases line up with TRBD1. Germline V gives CDR1 SGHVS, CDR2 FQNEAQ. The CDR3 spans 13 residues. The trim removed 3 bases at V and 4 bases at J, leaving 3 bases unmatched. The CDR3 here is CASSLGQPYEQYF. For the CDR3, the DNA is TGTGCCAGCAGCTTGGGACAGCCTTACGAGCAGTACTTC.

This chain links TRBV29-1 with TRBJ1-2; 10 bases align to TRBD1. The CDR3 is made up of 14 amino acids. With V trimmed by 6 bases and J by 7 bases, 11 bases remained unmatched. Germline V CDR1 and CDR2: SQVTM, ANQGSEA. CDR3 nucleotide sequence: TGCAGCGTCCCCGGGACAGGGGAATCGGGTGGCTACACCTTC. This gives the protein CSVPGTGESGGYTF.

The gene calls are TRBV5-6 and TRBJ2-2; 9 bases are shared with TRBD1. The CDR3 covers 17 residues. Per germline, CDR1 SGHDT and CDR2 YYEEEE. V lost 6 bases to trimming and J lost 3 bases; unmatched junction nucleotides: 12. The CDR3 reads CASTLSTGGLHTGELFF. In nucleotides, the CDR3 is TGTGCCAGCACCCTTTCTACAGGGGGCCTTCACACCGGGGAGCTGTTTTTT.

The chain has TRBV18 and TRBJ1-5; the D gene is possibly TRBD1 (5 bases). V dropped 5 bases and J dropped 0 bases, with 11 bases sitting between them. The CDR3 sequence is 15 residues long. CDR1 and CDR2 from the germline V gene are KGHSH and LQKENI. As DNA, the CDR3 is TGTGCCAGCTCAGGGGCCTCAGATAGCAATCAGCCCCAGCATTTT. Encoded protein: CASSGASDSNQPQHF.

The chain employs TRBV11-3 and TRBJ2-3, with 12 positions matching TRBD2. The CDR3 is 16 amino acids. Trimming took 4 bases from V and 4 from J; bases not matched to a gene: 6. Germline CDR1 is SGHNT and CDR2 is YENEEA. The CDR3, as DNA: TGTGCCAGCAGCTCCGGACTAGCGGGACTCCCAGATACGCAGTATTTT. Protein sequence: CASSSGLAGLPDTQYF.

The V and J genes are TRBV29-1 and TRBJ2-7; tentatively, D is TRBD1 or TRBD2 (5 bases each). CDR1 and CDR2 from the germline V gene are SQVTM and ANQGSEA. The length of the CDR3 is 13 residues. Trimming removed 7 bases at V and 4 bases at J, with 17 bases between. In DNA, the CDR3 is TGCAGCGCGGGACGTTGGACGGAGTACGAGCAGTACTTC. This gives the protein CSAGRWTEYEQYF.

V is TRBV12-3 or TRBV12-4 and J is TRBJ1-2, with a possible D match to TRBD1 (5 bases). Trimming removed 7 bases at V and 7 bases at J, with 13 bases between. The CDR3 spans 12 residues. The CDR3 here is CASTFEQGGYTF. CDR3 in DNA: TGTGCCAGCACCTTCGAGCAGGGTGGCTACACCTTC.